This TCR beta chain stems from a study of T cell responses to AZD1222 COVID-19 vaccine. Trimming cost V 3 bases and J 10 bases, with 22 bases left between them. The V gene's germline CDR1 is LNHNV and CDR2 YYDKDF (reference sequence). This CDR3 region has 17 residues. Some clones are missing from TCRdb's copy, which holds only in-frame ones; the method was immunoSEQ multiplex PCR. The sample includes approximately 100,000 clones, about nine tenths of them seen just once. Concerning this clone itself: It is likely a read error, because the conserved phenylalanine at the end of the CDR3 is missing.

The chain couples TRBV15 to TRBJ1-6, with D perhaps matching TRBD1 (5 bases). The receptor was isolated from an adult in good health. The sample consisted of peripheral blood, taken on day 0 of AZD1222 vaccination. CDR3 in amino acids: CATSRAISRVSGSPLHL. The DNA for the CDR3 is TGTGCCACCAGCAGGGCTATATCCAGGGTTTCAGGATCACCCCTCCACCTT.